This T cell receptor beta chain was found in a study of cytomegalovirus exposure and HLA in healthy donors (dated by TCRdb to 2016 to 2017). Regarding the study in general: An earlier analysis of around 600 of the donors reported 250 to 350 Gb of sequence data and around 110 million unique TCR beta sequences from 150 million to 200 million T cells. Around 320 gigabases of sequencing data and approximately 85 million unique TCR sequences were included in an early release covering about 700 HLA-typed donors. Among the 398 genotyped donors, about 85% belonged to the genetic ancestry cluster associated with self-reported Caucasian donors. The study aimed to test whether cataloging public T cell receptors could reveal signatures of past pathogen exposure. The study used immunosequencing to profile the T cell repertoires of 666 subjects and linked those repertoires to cytomegalovirus serostatus. Besides the first cohort of around 670 subjects, a separate validation cohort made up of 120 different subjects was used. High-throughput TCR immunosequencing, statistical association of individual TCRs with disease status, and machine learning were combined to predict cytomegalovirus infection status. A later analysis re-analyzed previously published TCR beta repertoires from roughly 690 donors and added high-resolution HLA genotyping to study TCR occurrence patterns. The later analysis used no new phenotypic data to find candidate immune exposures, relying instead on TCR beta sequences and their occurrence across donors. To decide whether each TCR beta V gene segment behaved as functional or pseudogenic, an earlier analysis of some 580 of the donors relied on high-throughput TCR beta sequencing. Alongside the repertoire data, information on donor age, sex, ethnicity and CMV serostatus was compiled. A later genetic analysis used genome-wide SNP genotypes for 398 of the 666 donors, treating that subset as a discovery cohort. All discovery cohort repertoires had been generated on a single sequencing platform. HLA typing covered class I and class II loci at four-digit resolution. The number of donors typed differed by locus, with about 629-640 for A, B, C, DRB1 and DQB1, around 520 for DQA1, over 600 for DPA1, and some 440 for DPB1. About five DR-DQ haplotypes were treated as single units for association and clustering because of strong linkage in the cohort. Across some 400 genotyped donors of the cohort, an average of about 240,000 unique TCR beta nucleotide sequences per donor were sequenced, and about a sixth of those sequences were non-productive. Here is what the overall study found, with its caveats: This cohort had only TCR beta chains sequenced, and the lack of alpha or paired-chain data limited which features could be detected. For the cohort, immune exposure information was limited to CMV serostatus. A further reported finding was that TCR beta sequences accurately predicted the HLA-A and HLA-B alleles for most subjects in the first cohort. Linkage disequilibrium might explain the correlated functional status among segregating V segments, but an unknown experimental factor could not be ruled out. In a later analysis, HLA-associated TCR beta chains showed more clonal expansion and lower generation probabilities than non-associated chains that were equally common. Assigning TCR associations to individual alleles was difficult when HLA alleles, especially DR and DQ, strongly co-occurred. In vitro tests confirmed that a few of the cytomegalovirus-associated TCR beta chains recognize cytomegalovirus antigens. The 87-base-pair reads could not distinguish some IMGT-functional V segments, including TRBV6-2 and TRBV6-3, so those segments were excluded. The classifier was reported to diagnose cytomegalovirus status with high specificity and sensitivity in both the original and validation cohorts. In a later analysis, several top co-occurrence clusters were reported to appear linked to parvovirus B19, influenza, CMV and Epstein-Barr virus. Specific HLA alleles were associated with 15,000 to 20,000 TCR beta sequences at a false discovery rate of 0.05 in a later analysis. A cluster of highly shared sequence variants was judged likely to represent a technical artifact of the sequencing pipeline. In an earlier analysis of some 500 of the donors, most TCR beta V segments appeared in productive rearrangements about 90% or about 30% of the time, broadly matching IMGT annotations. In a later analysis, TCR association rates were found to vary across HLA loci, with the most associated TCRs seen for DRB1 alleles and the fewest for HLA-C alleles. Sequencing depth was assumed to be roughly uniform across donors in the presence/absence analyses, though that assumption may not hold. HLA typing was unavailable for some donors at each locus, so association tests used only the typed subset. V-gene and J-gene trimming of TCR beta chains was associated with a missense DCLRE1C variant in a later genetic analysis, and the association was replicated in an independent cohort. The authors suggested that the approach could potentially be generalized to other disease states and immunological phenotypes. While some public TCRs were present in many individuals, most TCR sequences turned up only very rarely across donors. According to a later analysis, most CMV-associated TCR beta chains appeared to be HLA-restricted, and the HLA associations seemed to be driven largely by CMV exposure. The earlier analysis of 587 of the donors excluded some 15 rarely observed V segments, including chromosome 9 orphons, because counts were too low. The study gave a list of some 150 TCR beta chains associated with cytomegalovirus. A later genetic analysis reported fewer N-insertions in productive TCRs among donors in an Asian-associated ancestry cluster than the roughly 640-donor mean.

Of note for this clone: Its target antigen remains unknown. Per-base quality was not reported, and no clone a single base away is much larger than it.

To prepare the library, the immunoSEQ multiplex PCR assay was applied. For the multiplex PCR, a mixture combining 60 forward primers for TCR Vbeta segments and 13 reverse primers for TCR Jbeta segments was used. The CDR3 region of rearranged TCR beta genes was amplified from genomic DNA by a multiplex PCR assay. The Illumina HiSeq System was used to sequence the amplified TCR beta libraries as 87-base-pair reads. The original methods were these. A later analysis tallied approximately 87 million unique TCR beta chains across the 610 or so repertoires, and about 12 million of those chains were shared by two or more donors. A nearest-neighbor algorithm error-corrected the raw reads and collapsed the reads into unique sequences, merging closely related sequences to remove PCR and sequencing errors. V, D and J gene segments were assigned by aligning CDR3 sequences to IMGT reference sequences. For a sequence to be retained, a match of at least six nucleotides was required to both a V gene segment and a J gene segment. A rearrangement was called productive if the CDR3 had no stop codons and remained in frame with V and J, and every other rearrangement was called non-productive. Following IMGT convention, CDR3 was defined as the stretch from the second conserved V-encoded cysteine up to the conserved J-encoded phenylalanine. The earlier analysis of some 600 of the donors excluded sequences that lacked an unambiguous match to a single V gene segment. In an earlier analysis of a few hundred of the donors, V segments were called functional above 56.7% productive rearrangements and were called segregating when the between-donor standard deviation exceeded 5%. A statistical classification framework was built to diagnose cytomegalovirus status from the catalog of TCR beta chain sequences. In a later analysis, V and J genes were assigned by comparing TCR nucleotide sequences against IMGT/GENE-DB human TR gene sequences. Using the TCRdist pipeline, a later analysis assigned CDR3 sequences along with most-parsimonious VDJ recombination scenarios. In a later analysis, each TCR beta chain was defined by its CDR3 amino acid sequence together with its V-gene family, and reads lacking a unique V-gene family were excluded. In a later analysis, 450 to 600 highly shared, low-generation-probability nucleotide sequences were removed to address suspected cross-contamination and a sequencing artifact. A later analysis calculated a clonal expansion index for each public chain from normalized within-repertoire ranks of inferred template counts. In a later analysis, generation probabilities were computed using a VDJ recombination model fitted to out-of-frame rearrangements, and the results were checked against IGoR. In a later analysis, TCR-TCR, TCR-HLA and TCR-CMV co-occurrence was scored with hypergeometric tests, and a repertoire-size bias correction was applied to TCR pairs. In a later analysis, false discovery rates were estimated by permuting HLA or CMV assignments 20 times. In a later analysis, co-occurring TCRs were grouped with DBSCAN, and TCRdist sequence similarity was added when clustering was performed within HLA-allele-positive subsets. Repertoires with fewer than 30,000 or more than 120,000 public chains, plus five repertoires with anomalous nucleotide sharing, were excluded from co-occurrence clustering. TCRdb provides this immuneACCESS table in a form limited to in-frame rearrangements. Some clones are lacking; in checked studies, under half of them reflect an unresolved V gene, and why the rest are absent is not known. V and J calls and clone size are copied from that table; D and trimming were computed from the DNA. The sample table records around 180,000 clones; approximately 75% of these occur just once. The ten largest clones take up approximately 1.5% of the sample.

Cut back by 7 bases and 7 bases, the V and J ends lie 10 bases apart. There are 12 amino acids in the CDR3, from cysteine to phenylalanine inclusive. The only DNA kept is the CDR3, 36 bases in frame from the first base. CDR1 and CDR2 were assigned from the germline V gene as MNHNS and SASEGT. In total, 630 or so healthy bone marrow donors made up the cohort. All cohort members were sampled while nominally healthy, although unrecorded immune exposures were likely present. The donor was CMV seronegative and belonged to the group of roughly 330 seronegative cohort members. A peripheral blood sample was provided by each donor, and peripheral blood mononuclear cells were used for TCR beta sequencing. The Qiagen DNeasy Blood Extraction Kit was used to extract genomic DNA from the blood cell samples.

The sequencing input was PBMCs. This sequence originates from a girl aged 5-17 years in good health and CMV-seronegative. The V and J segments used are TRBV6-1 and TRBJ1-4; the D gene identity is not certain. The CDR3 is CASKRAGEKLFF. The bases read TGTGCCAGCAAGAGGGCCGGTGAAAAACTGTTTTTT.